The 29 T cell receptor beta chains presented below share a single source sample, sequenced in a study of blood T cell repertoires in COVID-19 (TCRdb year 2020). Library prep was done by the immunoSEQ multiplex PCR assay. The source is immuneACCESS, and TCRdb retained only in-frame sequences with V and J called. Part of the clones is not carried over; for the studies checked, unresolved V genes explain less than half of this, and the remainder is unexplained. This sample has 100,000 to 150,000 clones in its table, and 75% to 90% of those were observed once. The top ten clones comprise around 18% of the sample. The sequencing sample was made of peripheral blood. The receptors derive from a man between 50 and 59 years old with active or convalescent COVID-19.

The genes are TRBV28 and TRBJ2-2; 10 nucleotides match TRBD1. The length of the CDR3 is 16 residues. CDR1 and CDR2 from the germline V gene are MDHEN and SYDVKM. With 5 bases clipped from V and 4 bases from J, the junction kept 7 bases outside the gene matches. CDR3 amino acids: CASSNDRGRTTGELFF. For the CDR3, the DNA is TGTGCCAGCAGTAACGACAGGGGGCGGACCACCGGGGAGCTGTTTTTT. Variable domain in full (rest from reference TRBV28 and TRBJ2-2): DVKVTQSSRYLVKRTGEKVFLECVQDMDHENMFWYRQDPGLGLRLIYFSYDVKMKEKGDIPEGYSVSREKKERFSLILESASTNQTSMYLCASSNDRGRTTGELFFGEGSRLTVL.

CDR3 sequence reads: CAISESTTSGGAGELFF. DNA for the CDR3: TGTGCCATCAGTGAGTCGACGACTAGCGGGGGTGCCGGGGAGCTGTTTTTT. V usage is TRBV10-3 and J usage is TRBJ2-2; 12 positions agree with TRBD2. Germline assignment: CDR1 ENHRY and CDR2 SYGVKD. J gave up 6 bases and V 0 bases, and 5 bases lay outside the gene matches. There are 17 residues in the CDR3.

The CDR3 here is CASSPQHRGSSGYTF. The CDR3, as DNA: TGTGCCAGCAGCCCTCAACACAGGGGTAGTAGTGGCTACACCTTC. The chain combines TRBV5-8 with TRBJ1-2, with 7 bases matching TRBD1. J gave up 7 bases and V 4 bases, and 13 bases lay outside the gene matches. The germline CDR1 and CDR2 sequences are SGHTS and YDEGEE. There are 15 residues in the CDR3.

V usage is TRBV3-1 (or the pseudogene TRBV3-2) and J usage is TRBJ2-5; D is ambiguous. This CDR3 has 18 residues. The V gene's germline CDR1 is LGHDT and CDR2 YNNKEL (reference sequence). V shed 2 bases and J shed 0 bases, with 19 bases lying between them. CDR3 sequence: CASSQPTPRSWYQETQYF. The CDR3 DNA reads as TGTGCCAGCAGCCAACCCACACCCCGGAGTTGGTACCAAGAGACCCAGTACTTC.

The V call is TRBV30, the J call TRBJ1-1; 7 bases fit TRBD1. The germline CDR1 and CDR2 sequences are GTSNPN and SVGIG (reference sequence). The CDR3 is 13 amino acids. The V and J ends lost 5 bases and 3 bases, in that order; junction bases with no gene match: 6. The CDR3 DNA reads TGTGCCTGGGGGACAGCGGGGGACACTGAAGCTTTCTTT. Translated, it gives CAWGTAGDTEAFF.

The chain combines TRBV30 with TRBJ2-4; D is perhaps TRBD1 (6 bases). Germline V gene data show CDR1 as GTSNPN and CDR2 as SVGIG (reference sequence). This CDR3 region has 13 residues. V shed 1 base and J shed 6 bases, with 10 bases lying between them. CDR3 bases: TGTGCCTGGAGTGGGCAGGGGTCAAACATTCAGTACTTC. Protein product: CAWSGQGSNIQYF.

The chain combines TRBV19 with TRBJ2-5; 10 bases are shared with TRBD2. Germline V gives CDR1 LNHDA, CDR2 SQIVND (reference sequence). Trimming cost V 6 bases and J 4 bases; bases outside gene matches: 11. There are 16 residues in the CDR3. The CDR3 is CASRTNSGGRGETQYF. Here the CDR3 DNA reads TGTGCCAGTAGAACCAATAGCGGGGGGCGGGGAGAGACCCAGTACTTC.

In nucleotides, the CDR3 is TGCAGCGTTGTGTTAGCGGACTTCACAGATACGCAGTATTTT. Residues: CSVVLADFTDTQYF. This rearrangement joins TRBV29-1 to TRBJ2-3; D is possibly TRBD2 (6 bases). The germline V gene has CDR1 SQVTM and CDR2 ANQGSEA. Trimming cost V 4 bases and J 2 bases, with 13 bases left between them. This CDR3 comprises 14 residues.

This clone appeared once. This chain uses TRBV7-8 with TRBJ1-1; D not certain. The V end lost 5 bases, the J end lost 2 bases, and 12 bases lay between the germline ends. Germline V gives CDR1 SGHVS, CDR2 FQNEAQ. CDR3 size: 14 residues. CDR3 in DNA: TGTGCCAGCAGCACTACATATTCTAACACTGAAGCTTTCTTT. Translated, it gives CASSTTYSNTEAFF.

This chain connects TRBV5-4 to TRBJ2-2, with 9 positions matching TRBD2. This CDR3 has 18 residues. The V gene end was trimmed by 3 bases and the J gene end by 0 bases; junction bases not matched to a gene: 9. Germline assignment: CDR1 SGHNT and CDR2 YYREEE (reference sequence). The CDR3 region has the DNA TGTGCCAGCAGCTCGGAGGTCCCTAGCGGGACGAACACCGGGGAGCTGTTTTTT. Its protein product is CASSSEVPSGTNTGELFF.

The V gene is TRBV5-1, the J gene TRBJ2-3, with TRBD2 as a possible D gene (5 bases). The CDR3 totals 16 residues. The germline CDR1 and CDR2 sequences are SGHRS and YFSETQ. V was pared by 4 bases and J by 5 bases, with 20 bases between. The CDR3 DNA follows: TGCGCCAGCAGCCAGCAGGTTGGGAGCCGGGGAGATACGCAGTATTTT. Translation gives CASSQQVGSRGDTQYF.

The CDR3 sequence is CAWRPGRNYGYTF. In DNA, the CDR3 is TGTGCCTGGCGGCCGGGGAGGAACTATGGCTACACCTTC. The chain couples TRBV30 to TRBJ1-2; D gene ambiguous. Germline loops: CDR1 GTSNPN, CDR2 SVGIG (reference sequence). The CDR3 extends over 13 amino acids. The germline V and J ends were trimmed by 5 bases and 2 bases, with 12 bases remaining between them. The full variable domain, in which reference TRBV30 and TRBJ1-2 provide the parts outside the CDR3, is SQTIHQWPATLVQPVGSPLSLECTVEGTSNPNLYWYRQAAGRGLQLLFYSVGIGQISSEVPQNLSASRPQDRQFILSSKKLLLSDSGFYLCAWRPGRNYGYTFGSGTRLTVV.

The chain uses TRBV6-2 or TRBV6-3 and TRBJ1-6; D gene unclear. V lost 6 bases, J lost 0 bases, and 15 bases lay in between. This CDR3 is 17 amino acids long. The germline gives CDR1 MNHEY, CDR2 SVGEGT. This chain's CDR3 is CASSPNPRSSYNSPLHF. CDR3 in DNA: TGTGCCAGCAGCCCGAACCCCCGGAGCTCCTATAATTCACCCCTCCACTTT.

V gene TRBV29-1 combines with J gene TRBJ2-3; TRBD2 matches at 12 bases. Germline CDR1 is SQVTM and CDR2 is ANQGSEA. J was trimmed by 4 bases and V by 0 bases; bases with no gene match: 2. There are 15 residues in the CDR3. The CDR3 sequence is CSVEDASGGADTQYF. CDR3 sequence (DNA): TGCAGCGTTGAAGATGCTAGCGGGGGGGCAGATACGCAGTATTTT.

V is TRBV15 and J is TRBJ2-7; D possibly corresponds to TRBD2 (5 bases). The V end was cut by 0 bases, the J end by 6 bases, with 15 bases between. The CDR3 is made up of 15 amino acids. Germline CDR1 is LNHNV and CDR2 is YYDKDF (reference sequence). The CDR3 sequence is CATSRDGPGRGEQYF. The CDR3 bases are TGTGCCACCAGCAGAGATGGGCCGGGGAGAGGCGAGCAGTACTTC.

This chain connects TRBV5-4 to TRBJ1-1, with 8 bases aligning to TRBD1. This CDR3 contains 13 residues. J was trimmed by 8 bases and V by 5 bases; bases with no gene match: 8. Germline CDR1 reads SGHNT; CDR2 reads YYREEE (reference sequence). The CDR3 is CASSQDRANEAFF. The CDR3, as DNA: TGTGCCAGCAGTCAGGACAGGGCTAACGAAGCTTTCTTT.

This clone was detected once. The chain joins TRBV27 to TRBJ2-1, with 7 positions matching TRBD2. CDR3 length equals 11 residues. The germline gives CDR1 MNHEY, CDR2 SMNVEV (reference sequence). V lost 6 bases, J lost 7 bases, and 0 bases stayed unmatched. CDR3 residues: CASRGGNEQFF. DNA of the CDR3: TGTGCCAGCAGGGGAGGGAATGAGCAGTTCTTC.

The chain joins TRBV5-6 to TRBJ2-7; D remains ambiguous. The CDR3 is 14 amino acids. CDR1 and CDR2 (germline): SGHDT, YYEEEE. The ends were cut back, 0 bases at V and 6 bases at J, with 13 bases in the middle. CDR3 protein: CASSLVHPAPEQYF. The CDR3 DNA reads TGTGCCAGCAGCTTGGTACATCCTGCCCCCGAGCAGTACTTC.

The chain carries TRBV7-2 and TRBJ2-5, with 8 bases that match TRBD1. V lost 5 bases, J lost 3 bases, and 11 bases stayed unmatched. Germline V gene sequence: CDR1 SGHTA, CDR2 FQGNSA. CDR3 length: 16 residues. The CDR3 region is CASSPRDRGGEETQYF. For the CDR3, the DNA is TGTGCCAGCAGCCCGAGAGACAGGGGTGGTGAAGAGACCCAGTACTTC.

The V gene is TRBV11-3, the J gene TRBJ2-3; D perhaps matches TRBD2 (5 bases). V was pared by 5 bases and J by 6 bases, with 9 bases between. CDR1 is SGHNT and CDR2 is YENEEA in the germline V gene. The CDR3 sequence is 12 residues long. CDR3 in DNA: TGTGCCAGCAGCGCCGGGGTGGATACGCAGTATTTT. Translation gives CASSAGVDTQYF.

This chain links TRBV14 with TRBJ2-3; a possible D gene is TRBD2 (6 bases). From germline, CDR1 is SGHDN and CDR2 FVKESK. The CDR3 is 14 residues long. V lost 4 bases and J 3 bases, leaving 11 bases between the germline ends. As DNA, the CDR3 is TGTGCCAGCAGCCTCGGAGGGGAGACAGATACGCAGTATTTT. Protein sequence: CASSLGGETDTQYF.

The chain links TRBV7-9 to TRBJ2-5, with 11 bases that match TRBD1. Germline V CDR1 and CDR2: SEHNR, FQNEAQ (reference sequence). This CDR3 is 15 amino acids long. V gave up 5 bases and J gave up 5 bases; unmatched junction bases: 7. CDR3 sequence (DNA): TGTGCCAGCAGCGTAGGACAGGGGGCACGGGAGACCCAGTACTTC. Encoded protein: CASSVGQGARETQYF.

V is TRBV28 and J is TRBJ2-6; possible D gene TRBD1, 6 bases. CDR3 size: 15 residues. The V end was cut by 8 bases, the J end by 4 bases, with 15 bases between. Germline V gene lookup returns CDR1 MDHEN and CDR2 SYDVKM. CDR3 loop: CASREPGTGANVLTF. The DNA for the CDR3 is TGTGCCAGCCGTGAGCCGGGGACAGGGGCCAACGTCCTGACTTTC.

The V gene is TRBV12-5, the J gene TRBJ1-1; 9 bases agree with TRBD1. The germline CDR1 and CDR2 sequences are LGHNT and FRNRAP. Trimming took 4 bases from V and 4 from J; bases not matched to a gene: 7. This CDR3 region has 15 residues. CDR3 nucleotide sequence: TGTGCTAGTGGTTCGGGACAGGGATCGTTCACTGAAGCTTTCTTT. Its translation: CASGSGQGSFTEAFF.

Turning to this clone: Distinct nucleotide sequences in the sample also encode this CDR3. This chain links TRBV6-5 with TRBJ2-7; D is possibly TRBD2 (6 bases). With 2 bases removed from V and 1 base from J, the gap between germline ends came to 9 bases. The CDR3 spans 14 residues. Germline loops: CDR1 MNHEY, CDR2 SVGAGI. Here the CDR3 reads CASSYSGRSYEQYF. Here the CDR3 DNA reads TGTGCCAGCAGTTACAGCGGGCGATCCTACGAGCAGTACTTC.

In this sample, this clone turned up once. The V call is TRBV18, the J call TRBJ2-3; 12 bases are a match to TRBD2. Unmatched junction bases numbered 5, after V lost 1 base and J lost 9 bases. Germline V gene lookup returns CDR1 KGHSH and CDR2 LQKENI. This CDR3 is built from 15 residues. CDR3: CASSPLMTSGSTQYF. CDR3 bases: TGTGCCAGCTCACCACTAATGACTAGCGGGAGCACGCAGTATTTT.

As DNA, the CDR3 is TGCGCCAGCAGTGAGGCAAGAGACACCGGGGAGCTGTTTTTT. Translation gives CASSEARDTGELFF. The chain links TRBV10-1 to TRBJ2-2; D not certain. This CDR3 has 14 amino acids. The V end was cut by 2 bases, the J end by 3 bases, with 7 bases between. The germline V gene encodes CDR1 WNHNN and CDR2 SYGVQD (reference sequence).

The gene calls are TRBV5-6 and TRBJ2-5; TRBD2 aligns across 8 bases. Trimming took 0 bases from V and 5 from J; bases not matched to a gene: 6. The CDR3 is 15 amino acids. Germline lookup yields CDR1 SGHDT and CDR2 YYEEEE. The CDR3 nucleotides are TGTGCCAGCAGCTTGGACGCGGGGGGTGTCGAGACCCAGTACTTC. It encodes CASSLDAGGVETQYF.

DNA of the CDR3: TGTGCCAGCAGCTTACAAGCGGGAGGATACGAGCAGTACTTC. Its translation: CASSLQAGGYEQYF. The J gene is TRBJ2-7, the V gene TRBV7-2; 9 bases agree with TRBD2. V dropped 2 bases and J dropped 4; count of bases not matched to a gene: 3. CDR1 SGHTA and CDR2 FQGNSA come from the germline V gene. This CDR3 spans 14 amino acids.